This TCR beta chain was documented in a study of blood T cell repertoires in COVID-19. The Seattle site enrolled patients during active infection and followed them longitudinally. The CDR3 contains 16 residues. The germline CDR1 and CDR2 sequences are MNHNS and SASEGT. Trimming at V came to 4 bases and at J to 2 bases, leaving 6 bases not matched to a gene. TCRdb's copy holds only in-frame clones and misses some; the assay was immunoSEQ multiplex PCR. The sample gives fewer than 250,000 clones, roughly 84% of which show up once; about 10% is in the top ten. The sequence derives from a woman of 80 years or more with COVID-19, enrolled during active disease. The chain is built from TRBV6-1 and TRBJ2-5; 11 nucleotides line up with TRBD1. Sequenced input: peripheral blood. DNA for the CDR3: TGTGCCAGCAGTGGGCGGGGGGACAGGGGGCAAGAGACCCAGTACTTC. Protein: CASSGRGDRGQETQYF.